This record covers a single T cell receptor beta chain. Its antigen is not identified. The CDR3 is 13 residues long. Trimming stripped 2 bases from V and 5 bases from J, with 10 bases between. Germline V gene lookup returns CDR1 SGHNT and CDR2 YENEEA. The data are from a study of cytotoxic CD8 clonotypes in ibrutinib-treated CLL. About the study: After a median roughly twelve months on treatment (6 to 36), response samples were drawn. On average, each sample had 255,043 productive templates and approximately 89,000 productive rearrangements. Study-wide points: Sustained-remission and progressing patients had unequal sampling times. Public clonotypes were rare and shrank or held steady on treatment.

Repertoires were generated with immunoSEQ multiplex PCR, while TCRdb's copy carries only in-frame clones and drops some. The sample lists fewer than 400,000 clones, roughly two thirds seen once, with around 6.5% in the top ten. The TCR sequence derives from a human donor with chronic lymphocytic leukemia. The sample consisted of PBMCs, taken after 36 months of ibrutinib treatment. This sequence joins TRBV11-3 and TRBJ2-7; D is possibly TRBD1 (5 bases). DNA for the CDR3: TGTGCCAGCAGCTTAATAGGGGCGGACGAGCAGTACTTC. Its protein is CASSLIGADEQYF. The entire variable domain, with the rest obtained from reference TRBV11-3 and TRBJ2-7, is as follows: EAGVVQSPRYKIIEKKQPVAFWCNPISGHNTLYWYLQNLGQGPELLIRYENEEAVDDSQLPKDRFSAERLKGVDSTLKIQPAELGDSAVYLCASSLIGADEQYFGPGTRLTVT.